This TCR beta chain was sequenced for a study of blood T cell repertoires in COVID-19. Whole-study context: There were acute and convalescent COVID-19 samples, and they came from the United States, Italy and Spain. T cells, B-cell-depleted T cells, or PBMCs provided the cDNA or gDNA that served as material.

The ends were cut back, 2 bases at V and 6 bases at J, with 6 bases in the middle. Per germline, CDR1 ENHRY and CDR2 SYGVKD. The CDR3 has 12 residues. Followed longitudinally, the Seattle patients had been enrolled during active infection. As processed by the authors: Amplification with reference gene primers provided the estimates of nucleated cell counts. Using immunoSEQ multiplex PCR, the repertoire was profiled, and TCRdb retains in-frame clones only, with some absent. V and J calls and clone size are copied from that table; D and trimming were computed from the DNA. The sample lists some 310,000 clones, roughly nine tenths occurring once.

The sequence was collected from a woman aged 25 to 39 with COVID-19, enrolled during active disease. The genes are TRBV10-3 and TRBJ2-3; unclear D gene. Sequenced sample: peripheral blood. In nucleotides, the CDR3 is TGTGCCATCAGTGAGGCGGTGGATACGCAGTATTTT. Its protein is CAISEAVDTQYF.